Following are 26 T cell receptor beta chains from one sample sequenced in a study of shared clonotypes between healthy human individuals. Libraries were prepared by immunoSEQ multiplex PCR; TCRdb keeps only in-frame clonotypes and omits some of them. The repertoire includes 1 million to 1.2 million clones, approximately 80% of them detected once, and 0.89% sits in the top ten. What was sequenced was memory CD4+ T cells from PBMCs. Noted subset: CD45RA-negative fraction. These receptors all stem from a man between 18 and 35 years old in good health. Some clones in this sample may be carry-over from other donors' samples.

Concerning this clone: Other DNA sequences in the same sample also yield this CDR3. The chain joins TRBV4-1 to TRBJ1-5, with D tentatively TRBD1 (6 bases). The CDR3 is 15 amino acids. Germline V gene data show CDR1 as MGHRA and CDR2 as YSYEKL. Trimming left V 0 bases short and J 6 bases short, with 12 bases between. CDR3 sequence reads: CASSQDGGPGQPQHF. CDR3 DNA: TGCGCCAGCAGCCAAGATGGGGGGCCCGGTCAGCCCCAGCATTTT.

This chain links TRBV5-1 with TRBJ2-3, with 11 bases identical to TRBD2. The V gene end was trimmed by 4 bases and the J gene end by 6 bases; junction bases not matched to a gene: 10. CDR1 and CDR2 from the germline V gene are SGHRS and YFSETQ. CDR3 length: 16 amino acids. In nucleotides, the CDR3 is TGCGCCAGCAGCCTCTCACTAGCGGGAGTCCACGATACGCAGTATTTT. Its protein is CASSLSLAGVHDTQYF. The full variable domain, in which reference TRBV5-1 and TRBJ2-3 provide the parts outside the CDR3, is KAGVTQTPRYLIKTRGQQVTLSCSPISGHRSVSWYQQTPGQGLQFLFEYFSETQRNKGNFPGRFSGRQFSNSRSEMNVSTLELGDSALYLCASSLSLAGVHDTQYFGPGTRLTVL.

The chain is built from TRBV7-9 and TRBJ1-1, with D perhaps TRBD1 (5 bases). V dropped 2 bases and J dropped 2 bases, with 18 bases sitting between them. There are 17 residues in the CDR3. CDR1 is SEHNR, CDR2 FQNEAQ, per germline (reference sequence). CDR3 in DNA: TGTGCCAGCAGCTTATCCCCCCTCGCCAGGGATAACACTGAAGCTTTCTTT. Translating gives CASSLSPLARDNTEAFF.

The rearrangement uses TRBV7-8 and TRBJ2-3; 7 bases align to TRBD2. The CDR3 contains 17 residues. The V segment lost 5 bases and the J segment 6 bases; nucleotides outside the gene matches: 17. The germline gives CDR1 SGHVS, CDR2 FQNEAQ. The CDR3 nucleotides read TGTGCCAGCAGCGCCCTCACTAGCGATTTGTCTTCCGATACGCAGTATTTT. Its protein product is CASSALTSDLSSDTQYF. Full variable domain (remainder filled in from reference TRBV7-8 and TRBJ2-3): GAGVSQSPRYKVAKRGQDVALRCDPISGHVSLFWYQQALGQGPEFLTYFQNEAQLDKSGLPSDRFFAERPEGSVSTLKIQRTQQEDSAVYLCASSALTSDLSSDTQYFGPGTRLTVL.

This clone was detected a few times. One end of the junction does not line up with germline, which may come from a read error. V usage is TRBV4-1 and J usage is TRBJ2-7; 9 nucleotides match TRBD2. CDR1 MGHRA and CDR2 YSYEKL come from the germline V gene. The CDR3 length is 16 residues. CDR3 loop: CASSQSWGLASDEQYF. The DNA of the CDR3 is TGCGCCAGCAGCCAATCCTGGGGACTAGCCTCCGACGAGCAGTACTTC.

This clone has more than one count but fewer than ten. V is TRBV4-1 and J is TRBJ1-4; D not certain. Per the germline V gene, CDR1 is MGHRA and CDR2 is YSYEKL. The V gene lost 1 base and the J gene lost 5 bases, with 11 bases spanning the gap. CDR3 size: 15 residues. CDR3 in DNA: TGCGCCAGCAGCCAAGTCCGGGCAAAGAATGAAAAACTGTTTTTT. Translated: CASSQVRAKNEKLFF.

This sequence joins TRBV6-6 and TRBJ1-2; D unclear. This CDR3 is 14 amino acids long. Trimming took off 2 bases at V and 8 bases at J, with 15 bases between the two ends. CDR1 is MNHNY and CDR2 is SVGAGI in the germline V gene (reference sequence). The CDR3 DNA reads TGTGCCAGCAGTTACAGCGGGGAAGTGAGCGGCTACACCTTC. As protein: CASSYSGEVSGYTF.

This chain uses TRBV11-2 with TRBJ1-3; D is ambiguous. The CDR3 length is 14 residues. CDR1 is SGHAT, CDR2 FQNNGV, per germline. Trimming shortened V by 1 base and J by 8 bases, and 12 bases separated the two germline ends. CDR3 coding DNA: TGTGCCAGCAGCTTAGTCCCAGCAGGAGACACCATATATTTT. Its translation: CASSLVPAGDTIYF.

This sequence joins TRBV11-2 and TRBJ2-7; possibly TRBD2 for D (6 bases). This CDR3 contains 15 residues. Germline V gene data show CDR1 as SGHAT and CDR2 as FQNNGV. V lost 3 bases, J lost 6 bases, and 18 bases lay in between. In nucleotides, the CDR3 is TGTGCCAGCAGCTTCCTCACGAGGAGGGTCCCCGAGCAGTACTTC. Protein sequence: CASSFLTRRVPEQYF.

This clone was seen more than once but under ten times. The rearrangement links TRBV5-6 to TRBJ2-1, with TRBD2 matching over 9 bases. V shed 3 bases, J shed 8 bases, and the junction held 12 bases outside the gene matches. Germline assignment: CDR1 SGHDT and CDR2 YYEEEE. This CDR3 contains 16 residues. CDR3 residues: CASSSLGTSFLDEQFF. The CDR3 nucleotides are TGTGCCAGCAGCTCTCTCGGGACTAGCTTTCTAGATGAGCAGTTCTTC.

This clone was detected once. The CDR3 is CASSLLQRGTDTQYF. The CDR3 nucleotides read TGTGCCAGCAGTTTACTACAGAGAGGCACAGATACGCAGTATTTT. J is TRBJ2-3 and V is TRBV28; no definite D call. The germline V gene has CDR1 MDHEN and CDR2 SYDVKM. The CDR3 totals 15 residues. The V end was cut by 2 bases, the J end by 1 base, with 10 bases between.

The V call is TRBV6-1, the J call TRBJ2-7; 14 nucleotides align to TRBD2. V was clipped by 6 bases and J by 6 bases; unmatched bases: 7. In germline, CDR1 is MNHNS, CDR2 SASEGT. There are 15 residues in the CDR3. For the CDR3, the DNA is TGTGCCAGCAGGGGACTAGCGGGAGTGTGGTCCGAGCAGTACTTC. This translates into CASRGLAGVWSEQYF.

Remarks on this clone: Other nucleotide sequences in the sample specify the same CDR3. The chain uses TRBV5-1 and TRBJ2-5; unclear D gene. Trimming left V 0 bases short and J 5 bases short, with 5 bases between. The germline gives CDR1 SGHRS, CDR2 YFSETQ. The length of the CDR3 is 12 residues. CDR3 protein: CASSLAGETQYF. DNA of the CDR3: TGCGCCAGCAGCTTGGCTGGTGAGACCCAGTACTTC.

V usage is TRBV18 and J usage is TRBJ2-7, with D tentatively TRBD1 (5 bases). The V gene's germline CDR1 is KGHSH and CDR2 LQKENI. The CDR3 runs to 15 residues. V shed 2 bases and J shed 2 bases, with 13 bases lying between them. CDR3 nucleotide sequence: TGTGCCAGCTCACCATTCTCAGGGCTAGCCTACGAGCAGTACTTC. The encoded protein is CASSPFSGLAYEQYF.

CDR3 loop: CASSGGQDNQPQHF. CDR3 nucleotides: TGTGCCAGCAGTGGAGGACAGGACAATCAGCCCCAGCATTTT. V and J are TRBV2 and TRBJ1-5, with 7 bases matching TRBD1. V trimming: 4 bases; J trimming: 3 bases; junction bases outside the gene matches: 3. The CDR3 spans 14 residues. Germline V gene data show CDR1 as SNHLY and CDR2 as FYNNEI.

The chain joins TRBV7-2 to TRBJ1-3; tentatively, D is TRBD1 (5 bases). V gave up 5 bases and J gave up 9 bases, with 17 bases separating them. There are 14 residues in the CDR3. From germline, CDR1 is SGHTA and CDR2 FQGNSA. In nucleotides, the CDR3 is TGTGCCAGCAGCCCCTCAGCAACGGGACGCACCATATATTTT. Its translation is CASSPSATGRTIYF.

Details on this clone: This may stem from a read error, because a much larger clone lies one nucleotide away. No conserved phenylalanine or tryptophan ends this CDR3, so it is likely a read error. The rearrangement links TRBV30 to TRBJ1-5; perhaps TRBD1 as D (6 bases). Trimming cost V 5 bases and J 0 bases, with 11 bases left between them. CDR1 and CDR2 from the germline V gene are GTSNPN and SVGIG (reference sequence). The CDR3 has 14 residues. CDR3 residues: CAWPPGHSNQPQHY. CDR3 DNA: TGTGCCTGGCCTCCGGGACATAGCAATCAGCCCCAGCATTAT.

The CDR3 protein is CASSSTSGPLRGSTDTQYF. The CDR3, as DNA: TGCGCCAGCAGCTCGACTAGCGGGCCTCTTCGCGGGAGCACAGATACGCAGTATTTT. The V gene is TRBV5-1, the J gene TRBJ2-3, with 10 bases aligning to TRBD2. Germline V gene data show CDR1 as SGHRS and CDR2 as YFSETQ. V was pared by 3 bases and J by 0 bases, with 13 bases of the junction left unmatched. The CDR3 is made up of 19 amino acids. Filled out from reference TRBV5-1 and TRBJ2-3, the complete variable domain reads KAGVTQTPRYLIKTRGQQVTLSCSPISGHRSVSWYQQTPGQGLQFLFEYFSETQRNKGNFPGRFSGRQFSNSRSEMNVSTLELGDSALYLCASSSTSGPLRGSTDTQYFGPGTRLTVL.

There are a few counts of this clone. The gene calls are TRBV2 and TRBJ2-7; 9 bases agree with TRBD1. Per germline, CDR1 SNHLY and CDR2 FYNNEI. There are 13 residues in the CDR3. V was clipped by 6 bases and J by 3 bases; unmatched bases: 3. The CDR3 protein is CASSGQGRYEQYF. As DNA, the CDR3 is TGTGCCAGCAGCGGACAGGGGCGCTACGAGCAGTACTTC.

This clone has more than one count but fewer than ten. V usage is TRBV19 and J usage is TRBJ2-3; 9 bases are a match to TRBD2. Trimming took 4 bases from V and 5 from J; bases not matched to a gene: 7. Germline V lookup: CDR1 LNHDA, CDR2 SQIVND (reference sequence). The CDR3 contains 15 residues. The CDR3 DNA follows: TGTGCCAGTAGTAGGATAGCGGGAGAATTAGATACGCAGTATTTT. Protein product: CASSRIAGELDTQYF.

On this clone itself: Within the sample, other DNA sequences also encode this same CDR3. The rearrangement joins TRBV11-2 to TRBJ1-1; 7 bases map to TRBD1. V lost 5 bases, J lost 4 bases, and 7 bases stayed unmatched. Per the germline V gene, CDR1 is SGHAT and CDR2 is FQNNGV. This CDR3 has 14 residues. The CDR3 region is CASSPDRVGTEAFF. The CDR3 nucleotides read TGTGCCAGCAGCCCCGACAGGGTGGGCACTGAAGCTTTCTTT.

In the case of this clone: A much larger clonotype is one base distant, so this may be a read error. The rearrangement links TRBV30 to TRBJ2-2; weak D call: TRBD1 (5 bases). Trimming removed 2 bases at V and 9 bases at J, with 13 bases between. The germline V gene encodes CDR1 GTSNPN and CDR2 SVGIG (reference sequence). This CDR3 region has 13 residues. The CDR3 loop is CAWSIREVWELFF. The CDR3 DNA reads as TGTGCCTGGAGTATCAGGGAAGTGTGGGAGCTGTTTTTT.

Concerning this clone itself: Other nucleotide sequences from this sample produce the same CDR3. The chain combines TRBV18 with TRBJ2-7; D is unclear. Per the germline V gene, CDR1 is KGHSH and CDR2 is LQKENI. Deletions cut 3 bases from V and 4 bases from J, with 7 bases between. The CDR3 totals 12 residues. This chain's CDR3 is CASSPSDYEQYF. As DNA, the CDR3 is TGTGCCAGCTCACCGTCCGATTACGAGCAGTACTTC.

The rearrangement joins TRBV5-8 to TRBJ2-5; D ambiguous. V dropped 0 bases and J dropped 9 bases, with 6 bases sitting between them. The CDR3 has 11 residues. Germline V lookup: CDR1 SGHTS, CDR2 YDEGEE. The DNA for the CDR3 is TGTGCCAGCAGCTTGGAGTCTTCCCAGTACTTC. Translating gives CASSLESSQYF.

This clone appeared a single time. The chain joins TRBV4-3 to TRBJ2-7; 9 nucleotides agree with TRBD2. Germline V lookup: CDR1 LGHNA, CDR2 YSLEER. The CDR3 consists of 16 residues. The J segment lost 2 bases and the V segment lost 0 bases, leaving 5 bases of the junction unmatched. The CDR3 coding sequence is TGCGCCAGCAGCCAAGATCTTGCTAGCGGGGCCTACGAGCAGTACTTC. Its translation is CASSQDLASGAYEQYF.

The chain couples TRBV30 to TRBJ1-5; the D is unclear. Germline V gene lookup returns CDR1 GTSNPN and CDR2 SVGIG (reference sequence). V was cut by 1 base and J by 7 bases, with 11 bases left in between. The CDR3 contains 13 residues. CDR3 loop: CAWSGGLLQPQHF. The CDR3 nucleotides read TGTGCCTGGAGTGGCGGGCTCTTGCAGCCCCAGCATTTT.